There are a few counts of the clone carrying this T cell receptor beta chain. Its antigen is undetermined. The data were obtained in a study of CD8 T cells in ankylosing spondylitis. By quantitative 5'-RACE with molecular barcodes, the TCR beta libraries were made. TCRdb called the 5' RACE reads again in MiXCR, with one record for every CDR3 protein. Seen here are about 450,000 distinct CDR3 sequences, roughly 26% observed once, and the top ten hold roughly 0.8%. The study, taken as a whole, reports: Earlier authors reported some of these motif variants in reactive arthritis synovial fluid and blood. Matched ankylosing spondylitis synovial fluid reportedly showed significant enrichment of disease-linked clones. It appeared that ankylosing spondylitis blood was characterized by a TCR beta motif of under ten highly homologous variants. Peripheral blood held disease-linked clones only at relatively low frequency, and these were CD8+.

The sequenced sample was blood, either unsorted or a sorted T cell fraction (not recorded which). The TCR comes from a male donor with ankylosing spondylitis.

CDR3 nucleotide sequence: TGTGCCAGTAGTACACAGGGGATCCAAGAGACCCAGTACTTC. It is translated as CASSTQGIQETQYF. The chain links TRBV19 to TRBJ2-5; 7 bases line up with TRBD1. After removal of 4 bases from V and 1 base from J, the junction contained 3 bases not matched to a gene. Germline V gene data show CDR1 as LNHDA and CDR2 as SQIVND (reference sequence). The CDR3 consists of 14 residues.